A single sample gave rise to the 21 T cell receptor beta chains below, sequenced in a study of identical twins. TCRdb re-called the 5' RACE reads through MiXCR, storing one row per CDR3 protein. The table records 470,000 or so distinct CDR3 sequences, 20% to 25% of them present only once. The data also belong to a second study, concerning T cells expressing NK-cell markers.

Material: CD4+ T cells sorted from blood. All receptors come from a woman aged 18-30 years in good health.

With regard to this clonotype: The junction does not match germline at one end; this may be a read error. The chain links TRBV11-3 to TRBJ2-1, with D maybe TRBD1 (6 bases). The germline V gene encodes CDR1 SGHNT and CDR2 YENEEA. The CDR3 is made up of 15 amino acids. In nucleotides, the CDR3 is TGTGCCAGCAGCTTAGTGGGACAAACCTACAGTGAGCAGTTCTTC. As protein: CASSLVGQTYSEQFF.

V gene TRBV12-3 or TRBV12-4 combines with J gene TRBJ2-5; possibly TRBD1 for D (5 bases). V was trimmed by 6 bases and J by 1 base, leaving 18 bases between them. The CDR3 totals 16 residues. The CDR3 DNA reads as TGTGCCAGCAGCTACCTCGGTGACAGAATCCAAGAGACCCAGTACTTC. Translated, it gives CASSYLGDRIQETQYF.

The chain joins TRBV18 to TRBJ2-7; D uncertain. Germline V gene data show CDR1 as KGHSH and CDR2 as LQKENI. This CDR3 has 14 amino acids. Trimming shortened V by 3 bases and J by 1 base, and 10 bases separated the two germline ends. DNA for the CDR3: TGTGCCAGCTCACCGGCAAGCCAATCCTACGAGCAGTACTTC. Translated: CASSPASQSYEQYF.

This clonotype was picked up a small number of times. V is TRBV5-1 and J is TRBJ1-1; D uncertain. The V and J ends lost 0 bases and 1 base respectively, with 10 bases between them. The CDR3 is 15 residues long. Germline V lookup: CDR1 SGHRS, CDR2 YFSETQ. As DNA, the CDR3 is TGCGCCAGCAGCTTGGATGGCAGAGCGAACACTGAAGCTTTCTTT. Its protein product is CASSLDGRANTEAFF.

This sequence joins TRBV27 and TRBJ2-1; the match to TRBD2 covers 13 bases. CDR1 is MNHEY and CDR2 is SMNVEV in the germline V gene (reference sequence). This CDR3 region has 18 residues. V was pared by 6 bases and J by 0 bases, with 8 bases of the junction left unmatched. The chain's CDR3 is CASRTGTSGVYSYNEQFF. The CDR3 nucleotides read TGTGCCAGCAGAACCGGGACTAGCGGGGTTTACTCCTACAATGAGCAGTTCTTC.

V usage is TRBV2 and J usage is TRBJ2-7; 8 bases map to TRBD2. The V gene's germline CDR1 is SNHLY and CDR2 FYNNEI. The CDR3 runs 14 residues. V lost 4 bases, J lost 2 bases, and 4 bases stayed unmatched. DNA for the CDR3: TGTGCCAGCAGTGCGGGGGGGACACCCTACGAGCAGTACTTC. Translating gives CASSAGGTPYEQYF. The whole variable domain, filled in from reference TRBV2 and TRBJ2-7, reads EPEVTQTPSHQVTQMGQEVILRCVPISNHLYFYWYRQILGQKVEFLVSFYNNEISEKSEIFDDQFSVERPDGSNFTLKIRSTKLEDSAMYFCASSAGGTPYEQYFGPGTRLTVT.

This clonotype was detected only a few times. J is TRBJ1-2 and V is TRBV5-1, with TRBD1 matching over 7 bases. Germline values: CDR1 SGHRS, CDR2 YFSETQ. CDR3 length: 14 amino acids. V gave up 2 bases and J gave up 10 bases; unmatched junction bases: 11. CDR3 in amino acids: CASSLGAQGGLYTF. DNA for the CDR3: TGCGCCAGCAGCTTAGGGGCGCAGGGGGGGCTCTACACCTTC.

The table lists this clonotype with a few counts. The rearrangement links TRBV4-3 to TRBJ1-1, with TRBD1 as a possible D gene (5 bases). The CDR3 extends over 15 amino acids. Trimming took 0 bases from V and 8 from J, leaving 16 bases between them. In germline, CDR1 is LGHNA, CDR2 YSLEER. CDR3: CASSQEGVHITEAFF. In DNA, the CDR3 is TGCGCCAGCAGCCAAGAAGGGGTTCACATCACGGAAGCTTTCTTT.

The chain uses TRBV20-1 and TRBJ1-1; the D gene is possibly TRBD1 (5 bases). CDR3 size: 10 residues. The ends were cut back, 3 bases at V and 8 bases at J, with 7 bases in the middle. Germline assignment: CDR1 DFQATT and CDR2 SNEGSKA (reference sequence). The CDR3 spells CSASRGEAFF. CDR3 in DNA: TGCAGTGCTAGTAGGGGAGAAGCTTTCTTT.

The sample holds a few counts of this clonotype. The chain employs TRBV10-3 and TRBJ2-3; 10 positions agree with TRBD2. Germline CDR1 and CDR2: ENHRY and SYGVKD. The CDR3 runs to 15 residues. J gave up 1 base and V 3 bases, and 1 base lay outside the gene matches. CDR3 in DNA: TGTGCCATCAGTGACCTAGCGGGAGGCACAGATACGCAGTATTTT. Translated, it gives CAISDLAGGTDTQYF.

CDR3 residues: CASSVGRTVPQETQYF. In DNA form, the CDR3 reads TGTGCCAGCAGCGTAGGTAGGACGGTCCCCCAAGAGACCCAGTACTTC. The rearrangement joins TRBV9 to TRBJ2-5, with D hard to call. Trimming took off 0 bases at V and 1 base at J, with 13 bases between the two ends. The CDR3 extends over 16 amino acids. Germline CDR1 and CDR2: SGDLS and YYNGEE.

This clonotype was detected a few times. This sequence joins TRBV5-1 and TRBJ1-1; no definite D call. The CDR3 is 14 amino acids. V lost 1 base and J 4 bases, leaving 11 bases between the germline ends. Germline CDR1 reads SGHRS; CDR2 reads YFSETQ. Written as DNA, the CDR3 is TGCGCCAGCAGCTTGAGGGCCGGGAGCACTGAAGCTTTCTTT. This gives the protein CASSLRAGSTEAFF.

This chain connects TRBV5-1 to TRBJ2-2; 8 nucleotides line up with TRBD1. CDR1 SGHRS and CDR2 YFSETQ come from the germline V gene. The CDR3 has 17 amino acids. J lost 5 bases, V lost 2 bases, and 11 bases had no gene match. The CDR3 region is CASSFVVAGGRTGELFF. CDR3 bases: TGCGCCAGCAGCTTCGTGGTCGCAGGGGGCCGGACCGGGGAGCTGTTTTTT.

J is TRBJ2-1 and V is TRBV6-2 or TRBV6-3; D may be TRBD1 (5 bases). The CDR3 totals 13 residues. Trimming cost V 7 bases and J 4 bases, with 11 bases left between them. In germline, CDR1 is MNHEY, CDR2 SVGEGT. In nucleotides, the CDR3 is TGTGCCAGCACCTCGGACACGTACAATGAGCAGTTCTTC. As protein: CASTSDTYNEQFF.

This clonotype occurred many times. This chain connects TRBV10-2 to TRBJ1-1; possibly TRBD1 for D (6 bases). The CDR3 length is 14 residues. The V gene lost 4 bases and the J gene lost 0 bases, with 9 bases spanning the gap. Germline V CDR1 and CDR2: WSHSY, SAAADI. CDR3 nucleotide sequence: TGCGCCAGCAGTGCAACAGGGTTGAACACTGAAGCTTTCTTT. Translating it yields CASSATGLNTEAFF.

V usage is TRBV4-3 and J usage is TRBJ2-3; possibly TRBD1 or TRBD2 for D (5 bases each). The V end lost 0 bases, the J end lost 9 bases, and 10 bases lay between the germline ends. The CDR3 covers 13 residues. Germline V gene sequence: CDR1 LGHNA, CDR2 YSLEER. The CDR3 loop is CASSQDARDTQYF. CDR3 in DNA: TGCGCCAGCAGCCAAGATGCCAGGGACACGCAGTATTTT.

This clonotype was recorded a few times. This chain uses TRBV7-9 with TRBJ2-2, with D possibly TRBD2 on 6 matching bases. CDR3 length: 16 residues. Germline assignment: CDR1 SEHNR and CDR2 FQNEAQ (reference sequence). V lost 5 bases and J lost 1, with 14 bases in between. CDR3 amino acids: CASSRTAGMNTGELFF. CDR3 coding DNA: TGTGCCAGCAGCCGGACGGCGGGAATGAACACCGGGGAGCTGTTTTTT.

The chain carries TRBV12-3 or TRBV12-4 and TRBJ2-1; D is possibly TRBD1 or TRBD2 (6 bases each). The CDR3 covers 15 residues. Trimming removed 3 bases from V and 8 bases from J, with 17 bases in between. The CDR3 coding sequence is TGTGCCAGCAGTTTTTCGGGGGCGAAAGGAGATGAGCAGTTCTTC. Amino acids: CASSFSGAKGDEQFF.

V usage is TRBV10-3 and J usage is TRBJ2-1; 7 positions agree with TRBD2. The trim removed 10 bases at V and 1 base at J, leaving 7 bases unmatched. This CDR3 comprises 14 residues. Per germline, CDR1 ENHRY and CDR2 SYGVKD. In DNA, the CDR3 is TGTGCCACAAATAGCGGGTATTCCTACAATGAGCAGTTCTTC. It codes for CATNSGYSYNEQFF.

The rearrangement links TRBV6-1 to TRBJ2-7; a possible D gene is TRBD1 (5 bases). The V gene's germline CDR1 is MNHNS and CDR2 SASEGT. V lost 7 bases to trimming and J lost 0 bases, with 13 bases between them. This CDR3 has 14 residues. CDR3 region: CASMAQESSYEQYF. CDR3 nucleotides: TGTGCCAGCATGGCACAGGAGAGCTCCTACGAGCAGTACTTC.

The sample holds many counts of this clonotype. The chain is built from TRBV7-3 and TRBJ2-3, with D unclear. The CDR3 covers 12 residues. Germline V gene lookup returns CDR1 SGHTA and CDR2 FQGTGA. V lost 6 bases to trimming and J lost 5 bases, with 9 bases between them. CDR3 sequence (DNA): TGTGCCAGCAGTCTCTTGGGAGATACGCAGTATTTT. Protein: CASSLLGDTQYF.